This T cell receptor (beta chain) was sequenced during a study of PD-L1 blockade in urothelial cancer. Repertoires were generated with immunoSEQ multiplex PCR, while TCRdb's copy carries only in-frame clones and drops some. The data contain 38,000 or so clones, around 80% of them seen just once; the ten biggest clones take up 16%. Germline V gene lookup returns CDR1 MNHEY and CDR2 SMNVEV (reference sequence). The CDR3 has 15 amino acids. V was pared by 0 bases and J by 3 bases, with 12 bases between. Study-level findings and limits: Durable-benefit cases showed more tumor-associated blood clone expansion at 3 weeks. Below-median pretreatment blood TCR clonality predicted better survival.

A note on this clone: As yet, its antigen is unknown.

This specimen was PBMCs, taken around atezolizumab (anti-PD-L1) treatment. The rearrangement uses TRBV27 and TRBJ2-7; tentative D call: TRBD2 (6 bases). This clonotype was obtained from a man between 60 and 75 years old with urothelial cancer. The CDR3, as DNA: TGTGCCAGCAGTTTATCGGCCCCGGGGGTCTACGAGCAGTACTTC. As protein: CASSLSAPGVYEQYF.